Listed here are 27 T cell receptor beta chains from one sample, sequenced in a study of multiple sclerosis patients with progressive multifocal leukoencephalopathy. The assay was immunoSEQ multiplex PCR, and TCRdb's table has in-frame clones only and misses some. The data hold tens of thousands of clones, with roughly 90% observed a single time. The time point is: more than 5 months of natalizumab therapy. This specimen consisted of PBMCs, obtained from a patient treated with natalizumab. These TCRs come from a human donor with multiple sclerosis.

The J gene is TRBJ2-1, the V gene TRBV6-6; 8 bases align to TRBD1. From germline, CDR1 is MNHNY and CDR2 SVGAGI (reference sequence). The CDR3 has 16 amino acids. The V segment lost 7 bases and the J segment 0 bases; nucleotides outside the gene matches: 8. CDR3 sequence: CASTGRTGSSYNEQFF. The CDR3 DNA reads as TGTGCCAGCACCGGCCGGACAGGGAGCTCCTACAATGAGCAGTTCTTC.

The rearrangement uses TRBV29-1 and TRBJ2-1, with TRBD2 matching 8 bases. The germline V gene encodes CDR1 SQVTM and CDR2 ANQGSEA. After removal of 7 bases from V and 8 bases from J, the junction contained 10 bases not matched to a gene. This CDR3 has 13 residues. The CDR3: CSAGGGVGDEQFF. In DNA, the CDR3 is TGCAGCGCGGGGGGGGGCGTCGGCGATGAGCAGTTCTTC.

This clone occurred a few times. The V gene is TRBV19, the J gene TRBJ1-3; D gene unclear. Per germline, CDR1 LNHDA and CDR2 SQIVND (reference sequence). Trimming pared 7 bases from V and 0 bases from J, leaving 13 bases between. CDR3 size: 15 residues. CDR3: CASTSHLVSGNTIYF. The DNA of the CDR3 is TGTGCCAGTACCTCCCACCTAGTCTCTGGAAACACCATATATTTT. Together with reference TRBV19 and TRBJ1-3, the CDR3 gives the full variable domain: DGGITQSPKYLFRKEGQNVTLSCEQNLNHDAMYWYRQDPGQGLRLIYYSQIVNDFQKGDIAEGYSVSREKKESFPLTVTSAQKNPTAFYLCASTSHLVSGNTIYFGEGSWLTVV.

CDR3 amino acids: CASSLISGQHTGELFF. Written as DNA, the CDR3 is TGCGCCAGCAGCTTGATATCGGGACAGCACACCGGGGAGCTGTTTTTT. V is TRBV5-1 and J is TRBJ2-2; 7 bases fit TRBD1. Germline loops: CDR1 SGHRS, CDR2 YFSETQ. J lost 3 bases, V lost 1 base, and 6 bases had no gene match. The CDR3 has 16 residues. The whole variable domain, filled in from reference TRBV5-1 and TRBJ2-2, reads KAGVTQTPRYLIKTRGQQVTLSCSPISGHRSVSWYQQTPGQGLQFLFEYFSETQRNKGNFPGRFSGRQFSNSRSEMNVSTLELGDSALYLCASSLISGQHTGELFFGEGSRLTVL.

V is TRBV4-3 and J is TRBJ1-2; D unclear. Per the germline V gene, CDR1 is LGHNA and CDR2 is YSLEER. Trimming stripped 3 bases from V and 4 bases from J, with 6 bases between. The CDR3 runs to 12 residues. CDR3 sequence reads: CASSQAGYGYTF. CDR3 in DNA: TGCGCCAGCAGCCAGGCGGGCTATGGCTACACCTTC.

V and J are TRBV6-6 and TRBJ1-1, with TRBD1 matching 10 bases. Germline V gene sequence: CDR1 MNHNY, CDR2 SVGAGI (reference sequence). The CDR3 length is 15 residues. Unmatched junction bases numbered 8, after V lost 6 bases and J lost 4 bases. CDR3 sequence (DNA): TGTGCCAGCAGGGGACAGGGGCGGTTATCCACTGAAGCTTTCTTT. It is translated as CASRGQGRLSTEAFF.

The rearrangement uses TRBV7-3 and TRBJ2-7; weak D call: TRBD1 (5 bases). Trimming took off 2 bases at V and 4 bases at J, with 15 bases between the two ends. The CDR3 is 15 residues long. The germline CDR1 and CDR2 sequences are SGHTA and FQGTGA. CDR3 sequence reads: CASSLDSRLGYEQYF. In DNA, the CDR3 is TGTGCCAGCAGCTTAGACAGCAGGTTAGGGTACGAGCAGTACTTC. Filled out from reference TRBV7-3 and TRBJ2-7, the complete variable domain reads GAGVSQTPSNKVTEKGKYVELRCDPISGHTALYWYRQSLGQGPEFLIYFQGTGAADDSGLPNDRFFAVRPEGSVSTLKIQRTERGDSAVYLCASSLDSRLGYEQYFGPGTRLTVT.

The chain is built from TRBV5-4 and TRBJ2-2, with a possible D match to TRBD2 (5 bases). Germline V lookup: CDR1 SGHNT, CDR2 YYREEE (reference sequence). This CDR3 contains 16 residues. Trimming removed 4 bases at V and 1 base at J, with 14 bases between. In DNA form, the CDR3 reads TGTGCCAGCAGCCGCGGGCCCAAGTTGAACACCGGGGAGCTGTTTTTT. The encoded protein is CASSRGPKLNTGELFF. The full variable domain, with the rest looked up from reference TRBV5-4 and TRBJ2-2, is ETGVTQSPTHLIKTRGQQVTLRCSSQSGHNTVSWYQQALGQGPQFIFQYYREEENGRGNFPPRFSGLQFPNYSSELNVNALELDDSALYLCASSRGPKLNTGELFFGEGSRLTVL.

This clone appeared a few times. The rearrangement joins TRBV6-1 to TRBJ2-7, with 8 bases aligning to TRBD1. The CDR3 spans 13 residues. Germline CDR1 MNHNS, CDR2 SASEGT. Trimming cost V 6 bases and J 9 bases; bases outside gene matches: 10. This CDR3 is CASSRGQGNVQYF. DNA of the CDR3: TGTGCCAGCAGCCGCGGACAGGGTAACGTGCAGTACTTC.

DNA for the CDR3: TGCAGCGTTGGGGGGGCCCCCTACGAGCAGTACTTC. It is translated as CSVGGAPYEQYF. The chain carries TRBV29-1 and TRBJ2-7; D might be TRBD1 or TRBD2, each matching 6 bases. Trimming took 4 bases from V and 2 from J, leaving 9 bases between them. The CDR3 has 12 amino acids. The V gene's germline CDR1 is SQVTM and CDR2 ANQGSEA.

This chain links TRBV27 with TRBJ2-5; TRBD2 might be the D (7 bases). Germline-derived CDR1 and CDR2 are MNHEY and SMNVEV (reference sequence). CDR3 length: 13 amino acids. V was pared by 4 bases and J by 5 bases, with 11 bases between. The CDR3 DNA is TGTGCCAGCAGTTCATCGGGGGGCGAGACCCAGTACTTC. Translating gives CASSSSGGETQYF.

This sequence joins TRBV18 and TRBJ1-6; D is uncertain. Trimming took 1 base from V and 4 from J, leaving 5 bases between them. Germline V gene sequence: CDR1 KGHSH, CDR2 LQKENI. The CDR3 runs 14 residues. The CDR3 coding sequence is TGTGCCAGCTCACCACGAGGGTATAATTCACCCCTCCACTTT. It is translated as CASSPRGYNSPLHF.

The rearrangement links TRBV15 to TRBJ2-2; TRBD1 might be the D (6 bases). Germline V gives CDR1 LNHNV, CDR2 YYDKDF (reference sequence). This CDR3 is built from 21 residues. The ends were cut back, 3 bases at V and 5 bases at J, with 31 bases in the middle. The CDR3, as DNA: TGTGCCACCAGCAGCGATAACGTCCAGGGGACGACTTTTATCGAGACCGGGGAGCTGTTTTTT. Encoded protein: CATSSDNVQGTTFIETGELFF.

A remark on this clone: The DNA is omitted, as the CDR3 cannot be located on it reliably, and the CDR3 follows TCRdb's listing. The J gene is TRBJ2-1, the V gene TRBV11-2; TRBD2, the table's D call, lacks a check against the DNA. The CDR3 sequence runs 15 residues, both termini included. Germline lookup yields CDR1 SGHAT and CDR2 FQNNGV. CDR3 sequence: CASSLVASGIFRPFF.

The rearrangement uses TRBV27 and TRBJ2-7; no clear D gene. Germline CDR1 is MNHEY and CDR2 is SMNVEV (reference sequence). This CDR3 is 14 amino acids long. Trimming shortened V by 2 bases and J by 0 bases, and 8 bases separated the two germline ends. The CDR3 loop reads CASSLVSNSYEQYF. The DNA for the CDR3 is TGTGCCAGCAGTTTAGTCTCTAACTCCTACGAGCAGTACTTC.

V usage is TRBV5-6 and J usage is TRBJ1-1; 11 bases match TRBD1. The CDR3 totals 17 residues. V was pared by 1 base and J by 4 bases, with 9 bases of the junction left unmatched. The germline V gene has CDR1 SGHDT and CDR2 YYEEEE. Written as DNA, the CDR3 is TGTGCCAGCAGCTTGATCGAGGACAGGGGGCCGGGCACTGAAGCTTTCTTT. This gives the protein CASSLIEDRGPGTEAFF.

The V call is TRBV2, the J call TRBJ2-2, with D perhaps TRBD2 (6 bases). Germline CDR1 reads SNHLY; CDR2 reads FYNNEI. The CDR3 totals 17 residues. V lost 6 bases and J 7 bases, leaving 24 bases between the germline ends. CDR3 in amino acids: CASRLGSSAGRDGELFF. CDR3 nucleotide sequence: TGTGCCAGCAGGCTCGGGTCTTCGGCGGGGCGGGACGGGGAGCTGTTTTTT.

This sequence joins TRBV7-2 and TRBJ2-1; 9 bases line up with TRBD1. Losses at the gene ends were 1 base for V and 9 bases for J; bases not matched to a gene: 7. Germline lookup yields CDR1 SGHTA and CDR2 FQGNSA. CDR3 length: 15 amino acids. This CDR3 reads CASSLEQGANGEQFF. The CDR3 DNA is TGTGCCAGCAGCTTAGAACAGGGGGCGAACGGTGAGCAGTTCTTC.

The V call is TRBV15, the J call TRBJ2-7, with 14 bases that match TRBD2. The CDR3 covers 18 residues. Germline CDR1 reads LNHNV; CDR2 reads YYDKDF (reference sequence). The ends lost 4 bases at V and 6 bases at J; junction bases unmatched: 14. The CDR3 is CATSTGLAGVSKRGEQYF. CDR3 in DNA: TGTGCCACCAGCACGGGACTAGCGGGAGTAAGTAAGCGGGGCGAGCAGTACTTC. The full variable domain, with the rest looked up from reference TRBV15 and TRBJ2-7, is DAMVIQNPRYQVTQFGKPVTLSCSQTLNHNVMYWYQQKSSQAPKLLFHYYDKDFNNEADTPDNFQSRRPNTSFCFLDIRSPGLGDTAMYLCATSTGLAGVSKRGEQYFGPGTRLTVT.

This clone has just one count. This rearrangement joins TRBV5-1 to TRBJ1-4; 9 nucleotides match TRBD1. This CDR3 is 14 amino acids long. Per germline, CDR1 SGHRS and CDR2 YFSETQ. V lost 7 bases to trimming and J lost 7 bases; unmatched junction nucleotides: 8. The CDR3 coding sequence is TGCGCCAGCGGCCCCGGGACAGGGTTTGAAAAACTGTTTTTT. It yields the protein CASGPGTGFEKLFF. The full variable domain, in which reference TRBV5-1 and TRBJ1-4 provide the parts outside the CDR3, is KAGVTQTPRYLIKTRGQQVTLSCSPISGHRSVSWYQQTPGQGLQFLFEYFSETQRNKGNFPGRFSGRQFSNSRSEMNVSTLELGDSALYLCASGPGTGFEKLFFGSGTQLSVL.

The V and J genes are TRBV25-1 and TRBJ1-1; maybe TRBD1 (5 bases). Trimming pared 3 bases from V and 4 bases from J, leaving 9 bases between. The CDR3 sequence is 13 residues long. Germline V CDR1 and CDR2: MGHDK, SYGVNS. The CDR3 spells CASSEPGRTEAFF. The CDR3 nucleotides read TGTGCCAGCAGTGAGCCAGGGCGCACTGAAGCTTTCTTT.

The chain couples TRBV7-9 to TRBJ2-1; D uncertain. Germline loops: CDR1 SEHNR, CDR2 FQNEAQ (reference sequence). This CDR3 has 11 amino acids. Trimming took 3 bases from V and 8 from J, leaving 5 bases between them. CDR3 region: CASSLLDEQFF. CDR3 nucleotide sequence: TGTGCCAGCAGCTTGTTAGATGAGCAGTTCTTC.

The rearrangement links TRBV4-3 to TRBJ2-7; 9 bases are shared with TRBD2. The CDR3 extends over 17 amino acids. V shed 0 bases and J 2 bases; nucleotides not matched to a gene: 8. The germline V gene encodes CDR1 LGHNA and CDR2 YSLEER. The CDR3 spells CASSQDTSAGGPYEQYF. CDR3 bases: TGCGCCAGCAGCCAAGACACTTCGGCGGGAGGGCCCTACGAGCAGTACTTC.

The rearrangement links TRBV2 to TRBJ1-4, with D possibly TRBD1 on 5 matching bases. CDR1 and CDR2 (germline): SNHLY, FYNNEI. Trimming shortened V by 4 bases and J by 15 bases, and 21 bases separated the two germline ends. The CDR3 is made up of 14 amino acids. In DNA, the CDR3 is TGTGCCAGCAGTGGGCTTGAAGGGGAAAGGATCTTGTTTTTT. Translated, it gives CASSGLEGERILFF.

This clone has only a few counts. This chain connects TRBV5-4 to TRBJ1-1; 7 positions match TRBD1. CDR3 size: 16 residues. The germline V gene encodes CDR1 SGHNT and CDR2 YYREEE (reference sequence). Unmatched junction bases numbered 12, after V lost 3 bases and J lost 4 bases. The chain's CDR3 is CASSSRRTGESTEAFF. CDR3 DNA: TGTGCCAGCAGCTCGAGACGAACAGGGGAGTCCACTGAAGCTTTCTTT.

This chain connects TRBV6-5 to TRBJ1-2; a weak D match, TRBD1 (6 bases). V was trimmed by 6 bases and J by 2 bases, leaving 7 bases between them. There are 12 residues in the CDR3. CDR1 MNHEY and CDR2 SVGAGI come from the germline V gene. The chain's CDR3 is CASRTGNYGYTF. CDR3 DNA sequence: TGTGCCAGCAGGACAGGAAACTATGGCTACACCTTC.

The rearrangement joins TRBV6-4 to TRBJ2-1, with TRBD2 matching over 12 bases. This CDR3 region has 16 residues. Germline-derived CDR1 and CDR2 are MRHNA and SNTAGT. V gave up 5 bases and J gave up 7 bases; unmatched junction bases: 9. CDR3 DNA: TGTGCCAGCAGTTTGACTGCGACTAGCGGGAGAAATGAGCAGTTCTTC. This codes for CASSLTATSGRNEQFF.